These T cell receptor beta chains were read from a single sample in a study of molecular identifiers for immune sequencing clone quantification. TCRdb called the PCR reads again in MiXCR, with one record for every CDR3 protein. The sample carries about 70,000 distinct CDR3 sequences, roughly 20% recorded once. Source material: naive CD8+ T cells from blood, with Jurkat cell RNA spiked in. These receptors came from a human donor in good health. Some libraries in this study had Jurkat cell RNA spiked in. The CDR3 runs from the conserved cysteine through the conserved F or W. D genes are given only for firm matches. Size tells how often a clone was seen (once, few, many) or the class of an expanded clone, and some rows leave it out.

v_gene,d_gene,abundance,j_gene,CDR3nt,CDR3aa
TRBV12-3/TRBV12-4,TRBD1,few,TRBJ1-4,TGTGCCAGCAGATTTGGGGGACAGCCTAATGAAAAACTGTTTTTT,CASRFGGQPNEKLFF
TRBV7-9,TRBD2,-,TRBJ2-7,TGTGCCAGCAGCTTTGGACTAGCCTACGAGCAGTACTTC,CASSFGLAYEQYF
TRBV21-1,-,-,TRBJ1-1,TGTGCCAGCATCTCCTGGGGGGACAGCTACATGAACACTGAAGCTTTCTTT,CASISWGDSYMNTEAFF
TRBV4-1,-,-,TRBJ1-5,TGCGCCAGCAGCCAAGTTCCTCGCAATCAGCCCCAGCGCTTT,CASSQVPRNQPQRF
TRBV5-6,TRBD1,many,TRBJ2-2,TGTGCCAGCAGCCTTGAATTCGGGACAGTATCCACCGGGGAGCTGTTTTTT,CASSLEFGTVSTGELFF
TRBV12-3/TRBV12-4,-,few,TRBJ1-4,TGTGCCAGCAGCGACTCAGTCGGGGGGCGGGCAACTAATGAAAAACTGTTTTTT,CASSDSVGGRATNEKLFF
TRBV9,TRBD2,few,TRBJ2-5,TGTGCCAGCAGCGAGGAGGGAGCGGGAGGGCCGGAGACCCAGTACTTC,CASSEEGAGGPETQYF
TRBV27,TRBD2,few,TRBJ2-7,TGTGCCAGCAGCCGCGGGAGGACCTACGAGCAGTACTTC,CASSRGRTYEQYF
TRBV7-9,-,few,TRBJ2-7,TGTGCCAGCAGCTTAGTTACCGGGTTGGACGAGCAGTACTTC,CASSLVTGLDEQYF
TRBV5-1,-,many,TRBJ1-6,TGCGCCAGCAGCCCAACCAAAGGTCATAATTCACCCCTCCACTTT,CASSPTKGHNSPLHF